The 15 T cell receptor beta chains below were found in one sample sequenced in a study of blood T cell repertoires in COVID-19. Data came from immunoSEQ multiplex PCR; TCRdb stores just in-frame clones and leaves some out. This sample carries 100,000 to 150,000 clones, approximately 89% of them seen once, and the ten largest clones take around 3%. The source material was peripheral blood. These receptor sequences come from a woman aged 80 or over with COVID-19, enrolled during active disease.

The CDR3 bases are TGTGCCAGCAGCCCGCTACAGGGCTCAAGGGCCTACGAGCAGTACTTC. Its protein is CASSPLQGSRAYEQYF. This sequence joins TRBV7-9 and TRBJ2-7; D perhaps matches TRBD1 (6 bases). The CDR3 is 16 amino acids. The ends were cut back, 5 bases at V and 2 bases at J, with 19 bases in the middle. The germline V gene has CDR1 SEHNR and CDR2 FQNEAQ (reference sequence).

The DNA of the CDR3 is TGCGCCAGCGCCCGCGAGGGTTTGGAAGGTGAAAAACTGTTTTTT. Protein product: CASAREGLEGEKLFF. V and J are TRBV10-2 and TRBJ1-4; D is undetermined. Trimming removed 8 bases from V and 7 bases from J, with 20 bases in between. CDR1 is WSHSY, CDR2 SAAADI, per germline. CDR3 length equals 15 residues.

This chain links TRBV14 with TRBJ2-1; TRBD1 might be the D (6 bases). Germline loops: CDR1 SGHDN, CDR2 FVKESK. The V gene lost 3 bases and the J gene lost 11 bases, with 8 bases spanning the gap. The CDR3 is made up of 11 amino acids. CDR3 nucleotides: TGTGCCAGCAGCCACGGACAGCAGCAGTTCTTC. Amino acids: CASSHGQQQFF.

This clone was recorded a few times. The genes are TRBV4-1 and TRBJ1-6; D gene uncertain. The CDR3 loop spans 15 amino acids. V lost 3 bases and J lost 2, with 8 bases in between. Germline values: CDR1 MGHRA, CDR2 YSYEKL. CDR3: CASSQALAYNSPLHF. Here the CDR3 DNA reads TGCGCCAGCAGCCAGGCCCTGGCCTATAATTCACCCCTCCACTTT.

This clone was seen more than once but under ten times. This rearrangement joins TRBV19 to TRBJ2-3, with D perhaps matching TRBD1 (5 bases). Germline CDR1 LNHDA, CDR2 SQIVND (reference sequence). The germline V and J ends were trimmed by 5 bases and 0 bases, with 9 bases remaining between them. This CDR3 comprises 14 residues. The CDR3 loop reads CASSARQSTDTQYF. The CDR3 DNA reads as TGTGCCAGTAGTGCGAGACAGAGCACAGATACGCAGTATTTT.

J is TRBJ1-4 and V is TRBV15; D call uncertain. In germline, CDR1 is LNHNV, CDR2 YYDKDF (reference sequence). The CDR3 loop spans 15 amino acids. V was shortened by 0 bases and J by 3 bases, with 8 bases between the two germline ends. CDR3 protein: CATSRDPGANEKLFF. The DNA for the CDR3 is TGTGCCACCAGCAGAGATCCCGGAGCTAATGAAAAACTGTTTTTT. Full variable domain (outside the CDR3, taken from reference TRBV15 and TRBJ1-4): DAMVIQNPRYQVTQFGKPVTLSCSQTLNHNVMYWYQQKSSQAPKLLFHYYDKDFNNEADTPDNFQSRRPNTSFCFLDIRSPGLGDTAMYLCATSRDPGANEKLFFGSGTQLSVL.

This CDR3 is CASSLEASGRGETQYF. The CDR3 nucleotides are TGTGCCAGCAGTTTAGAGGCTAGCGGGAGGGGAGAGACCCAGTACTTC. The chain uses TRBV27 and TRBJ2-5; TRBD2 agrees at 12 bases. The CDR3 runs to 16 residues. The germline V gene encodes CDR1 MNHEY and CDR2 SMNVEV (reference sequence). The J segment lost 4 bases and the V segment lost 2 bases, leaving 5 bases of the junction unmatched.

The chain links TRBV24-1 to TRBJ2-1; D perhaps matches TRBD1 (6 bases). The V end lost 2 bases, the J end lost 6 bases, and 16 bases lay between the germline ends. There are 16 residues in the CDR3. Germline CDR1 and CDR2: KGHDR and SFDVKD. The CDR3 region is CATSDWGQGLFNEQFF. As DNA, the CDR3 is TGTGCCACCAGTGATTGGGGGCAGGGATTGTTCAATGAGCAGTTCTTC.

This chain links TRBV6-5 with TRBJ2-3; D is ambiguous. Germline CDR1 is MNHEY and CDR2 is SVGAGI. The V and J ends lost 6 bases and 5 bases respectively, with 12 bases between them. The CDR3 runs to 13 residues. CDR3 residues: CASSDILGDTQYF. The CDR3 DNA reads as TGTGCCAGCAGCGACATTCTGGGAGATACGCAGTATTTT.

The chain uses TRBV4-1 and TRBJ2-2; TRBD2 matches 12 bases. Germline-derived CDR1 and CDR2 are MGHRA and YSYEKL. V shed 3 bases, J shed 3 bases, and the junction held 8 bases outside the gene matches. The CDR3 runs to 18 residues. The CDR3 is CASSHHLAGGLDTGELFF. The CDR3, as DNA: TGCGCCAGCAGCCACCATCTAGCGGGAGGGCTCGACACCGGGGAGCTGTTTTTT.

This sequence joins TRBV5-4 and TRBJ2-1; 7 bases are a match to TRBD2. Germline V lookup: CDR1 SGHNT, CDR2 YYREEE (reference sequence). This CDR3 has 17 amino acids. V was pared by 4 bases and J by 2 bases, with 12 bases of the junction left unmatched. The CDR3 DNA reads TGTGCCAGCAGCCCCGCCGGGGCTAGCGGCCCCTACAATGAGCAGTTCTTC. This sequence encodes CASSPAGASGPYNEQFF.

A note on this clone: Within the sample, other DNA sequences also encode this same CDR3. The chain employs TRBV3-1 (or the pseudogene TRBV3-2) and TRBJ1-1; a possible D gene is TRBD1 (6 bases). This CDR3 comprises 14 residues. The germline V gene has CDR1 LGHDT and CDR2 YNNKEL (reference sequence). The V and J ends lost 1 base and 0 bases respectively, with 6 bases between them. The CDR3 protein is CASSQGTVNTEAFF. CDR3 DNA sequence: TGTGCCAGCAGCCAAGGGACAGTGAACACTGAAGCTTTCTTT.

V is TRBV11-2 and J is TRBJ2-2; TRBD1 might be the D (5 bases). CDR3 size: 14 residues. With 1 base removed from V and 6 bases from J, the gap between germline ends came to 9 bases. The germline V gene encodes CDR1 SGHAT and CDR2 FQNNGV. The CDR3 bases are TGTGCCAGCAGCTTAGGGACAACTCCCGGGGAGCTGTTTTTT. Its translation is CASSLGTTPGELFF.

The chain employs TRBV9 and TRBJ1-2; perhaps TRBD1 as D (5 bases). The CDR3 length is 14 residues. Germline values: CDR1 SGDLS, CDR2 YYNGEE. V dropped 2 bases and J dropped 3 bases, with 11 bases sitting between them. The DNA for the CDR3 is TGTGCCAGCAGCGTCAGGACGACAGACTATGGCTACACCTTC. It translates to CASSVRTTDYGYTF. The full variable domain, completed using reference TRBV9 and TRBJ1-2, is DSGVTQTPKHLITATGQRVTLRCSPRSGDLSVYWYQQSLDQGLQFLIQYYNGEERAKGNILERFSAQQFPDLHSELNLSSLELGDSALYFCASSVRTTDYGYTFGSGTRLTVV.

This chain connects TRBV10-3 to TRBJ1-4; tentatively, D is TRBD1 (6 bases). Germline loops: CDR1 ENHRY, CDR2 SYGVKD. The CDR3 spans 15 residues. V was trimmed by 6 bases and J by 5 bases, leaving 16 bases between them. CDR3 in amino acids: CAISEGQSGNEKLFF. CDR3 nucleotide sequence: TGTGCCATCAGCGAAGGACAGTCAGGGAATGAAAAACTGTTTTTT.